The clone carrying this T cell receptor beta chain ranks as medium-sized. Its antigen is still unknown. This entry belongs to a study of spatial heterogeneity in lung cancer. Study information: The count of detected beta-chain sequences consistently exceeded that of alpha-chain sequences.

TCRdb called the 5' RACE reads again in MiXCR, with one record for every CDR3 protein. The sample carries about 20,000 distinct CDR3 sequences, over 4.5% recorded once. The CDR3 runs 14 residues. Between the trimmed V and J ends, which lost 5 bases and 4 bases, there was a span of 12 bases. Germline V CDR1 and CDR2: SGHTA, FQGTGA. Time point: sample taken at primary tumor resection. Unsorted whole RNA of tumor, nontumor lung or frozen PBMC was sequenced. Broader study findings: Among blood samples, ubiquitous expanded tumor TCRs appeared more at resection than at follow-up.

The sequenced sample was PBMCs, obtained at surgery. This chain uses TRBV7-3 with TRBJ2-1; D is uncertain. The clonotype originates from a male donor with early-stage non-small cell lung cancer. The CDR3 DNA follows: TGTGCCAGCAGCCCCGGGCTGGCATACAATGAGCAGTTCTTC. Amino acid sequence: CASSPGLAYNEQFF.